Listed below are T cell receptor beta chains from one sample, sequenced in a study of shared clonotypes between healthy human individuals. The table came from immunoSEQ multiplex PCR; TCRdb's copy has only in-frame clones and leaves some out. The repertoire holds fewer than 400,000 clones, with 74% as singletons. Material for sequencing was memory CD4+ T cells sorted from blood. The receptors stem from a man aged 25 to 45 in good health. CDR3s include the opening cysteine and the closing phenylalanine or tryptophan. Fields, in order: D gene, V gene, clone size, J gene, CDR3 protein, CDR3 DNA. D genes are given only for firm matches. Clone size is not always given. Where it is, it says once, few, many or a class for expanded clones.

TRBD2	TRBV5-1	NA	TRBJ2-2	CASSSGRLAGEQGGNTGELFF	TGCGCCAGCAGCTCGGGACGACTAGCGGGAGAACAAGGAGGGAACACCGGGGAGCTGTTTTTT
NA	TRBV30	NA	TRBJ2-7	CAWSRDSYEQYF	TGTGCCTGGAGCCGCGACTCCTACGAGCAGTACTTC
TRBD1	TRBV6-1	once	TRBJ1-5	CASSQGQGWGQPQHF	TGTGCCAGCAGCCAGGGACAGGGGTGGGGACAGCCCCAGCATTTT
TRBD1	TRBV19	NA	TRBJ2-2	CASTGDRGAGELFF	TGTGCCAGTACTGGGGACAGGGGTGCCGGGGAGCTGTTTTTT
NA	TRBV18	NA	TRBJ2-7	CATSTAGVPYEQYF	TGTGCCACTTCAACCGCCGGAGTCCCCTACGAGCAGTACTTC
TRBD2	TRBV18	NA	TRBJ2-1	CASSPLGLAGPVPKYNEQFF	TGTGCCAGCTCACCTCTTGGGCTAGCGGGCCCCGTCCCCAAATACAATGAGCAGTTCTTC
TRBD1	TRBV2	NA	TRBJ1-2	CASNGQVDYGYTF	TGTGCCAGCAATGGACAGGTCGACTATGGCTACACCTTC
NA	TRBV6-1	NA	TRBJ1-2	CASSESGTYYGYTF	TGTGCCAGCAGTGAATCGGGGACATACTATGGCTACACCTTC
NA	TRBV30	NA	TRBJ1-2	CAWSGRQDYGYTF	TGTGCCTGGAGTGGTCGGCAGGACTATGGCTACACCTTC
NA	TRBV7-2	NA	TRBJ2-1	CASSFARENEQFF	TGTGCCAGCAGCTTCGCACGGGAGAATGAGCAGTTCTTC
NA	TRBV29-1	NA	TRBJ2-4	CSVEILNIQYF	TGCAGCGTTGAAATTCTAAACATTCAGTACTTC
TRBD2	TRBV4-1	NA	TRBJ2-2	CASSQDLAGVVGELFF	TGCGCCAGCAGCCAAGATCTAGCGGGAGTCGTCGGGGAGCTGTTTTTT
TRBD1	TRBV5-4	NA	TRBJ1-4	CASSSGTENEKLFF	TGTGCCAGCAGCTCCGGGACAGAGAATGAAAAACTGTTTTTT
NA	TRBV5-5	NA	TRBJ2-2	CASSLRDYHTGELFF	TGTGCCAGCAGCCTGAGAGACTACCACACCGGGGAGCTGTTTTTT